The T cell receptor (beta chain) described here comes from a study of blood T cells in healthy people across ages. This clonotype was recorded a few times. Its specificity is not known. The CDR3 runs to 16 residues. Trimming at V came to 7 bases and at J to 0 bases, leaving 10 bases not matched to a gene. Germline V gene data show CDR1 as GTSNPN and CDR2 as SVGIG (reference sequence). Aged about 6 to 100, donors were systemically healthy Caucasians from Russia. Findings of the study overall: The fall in TCR beta diversity per million T cells was roughly linear with age. Naive CD4+ cell counts and diversity both ran higher in long-lived than in aged donors.

Next came a second PCR, run for about 6 to 11 cycles, which used a sample-barcoded 5' primer along with a J-beta primer mix. Every molecule of cDNA carried a tag from a template-switch adaptor with 12 random nucleotides. TCRdb processed the 5' RACE reads anew with MiXCR; each CDR3 protein has one entry. The sample shows around 650,000 distinct CDR3 sequences, less than 40% of them seen only once. The sequencing input was blood. This chain connects TRBV30 to TRBJ2-1; 9 bases match TRBD2. This clonotype originated in an elderly woman in good health. Here the CDR3 reads CASRAGGESSYNEQFF. CDR3 nucleotides: TGTGCCTCCCGAGCGGGGGGCGAAAGCTCCTACAATGAGCAGTTCTTC.